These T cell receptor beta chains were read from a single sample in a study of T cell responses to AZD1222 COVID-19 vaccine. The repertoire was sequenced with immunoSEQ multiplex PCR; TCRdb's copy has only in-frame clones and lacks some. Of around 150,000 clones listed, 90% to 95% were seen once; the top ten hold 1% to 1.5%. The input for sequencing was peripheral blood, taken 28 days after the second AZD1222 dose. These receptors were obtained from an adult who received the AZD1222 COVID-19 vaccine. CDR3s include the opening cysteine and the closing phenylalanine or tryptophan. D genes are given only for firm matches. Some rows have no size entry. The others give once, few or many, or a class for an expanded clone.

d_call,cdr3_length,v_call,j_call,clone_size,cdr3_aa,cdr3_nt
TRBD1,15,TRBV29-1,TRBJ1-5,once,CSVVQGAGKNQPQHF,TGCAGCGTTGTTCAGGGGGCCGGGAAAAATCAGCCCCAGCATTTT
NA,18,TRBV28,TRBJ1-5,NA,CASTPSRGKTYSNQPQHF,TGTGCCAGCACCCCGAGCAGGGGTAAGACCTATAGCAATCAGCCCCAGCATTTT
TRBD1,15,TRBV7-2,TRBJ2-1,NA,CASSQGQGARNEQFF,TGTGCCAGCAGCCAAGGACAGGGGGCGCGGAATGAGCAGTTCTTC
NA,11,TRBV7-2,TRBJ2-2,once,CASTHTGELFF,TGTGCCAGCACCCACACCGGGGAGCTGTTTTTT
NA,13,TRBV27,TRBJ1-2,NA,CASSLGPGYGYTF,TGTGCCAGCAGTTTAGGGCCGGGGTATGGCTACACCTTC
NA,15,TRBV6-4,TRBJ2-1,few,CASSDSQGTYNEQFF,TGTGCCAGCAGTGACTCACAAGGTACCTACAATGAGCAGTTCTTC
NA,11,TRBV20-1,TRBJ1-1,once,CRARRYTEAFF,TGCAGGGCACGGAGGTACACTGAAGCTTTCTTT
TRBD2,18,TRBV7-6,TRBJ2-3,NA,CASSSPVRTSGEGDTQYF,TGTGCCAGCAGCTCCCCGGTTAGGACTAGCGGGGAGGGTGATACGCAGTATTTT
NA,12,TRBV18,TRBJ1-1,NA,CASSPGDTEAFF,TGTGCCAGCTCACCGGGGGACACTGAAGCTTTCTTT
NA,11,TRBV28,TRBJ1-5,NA,CASSLWGPQHF,TGTGCCAGCAGTTTATGGGGGCCCCAGCATTTT
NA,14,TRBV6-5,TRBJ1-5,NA,CASRAGVGGQPQHF,TGTGCCAGCAGAGCGGGGGTCGGGGGTCAGCCCCAGCATTTT
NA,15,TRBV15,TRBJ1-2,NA,CATSREGSSVYGYTF,TGTGCCACCAGCAGAGAGGGCAGTTCCGTTTATGGCTACACCTTC
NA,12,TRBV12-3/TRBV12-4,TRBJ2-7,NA,CASSSSSYEQYF,TGTGCCAGCAGTTCAAGCTCCTACGAGCAGTACTTC
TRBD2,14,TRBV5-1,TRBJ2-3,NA,CASTGTSHTDTQYF,TGCGCCAGCACCGGGACTAGCCACACAGATACGCAGTATTTT
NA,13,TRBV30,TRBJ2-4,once,CAWSDRVTDIQYF,TGTGCCTGGAGTGACAGGGTAACGGACATTCAGTACTTC
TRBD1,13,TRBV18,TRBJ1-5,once,CASSSDRGQPQHF,TGTGCCAGCTCATCGGACAGGGGACAGCCCCAGCATTTT
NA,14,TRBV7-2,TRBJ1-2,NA,CASSLEPANYGYTF,TGTGCCAGCAGCTTAGAGCCAGCTAACTATGGCTACACCTTC
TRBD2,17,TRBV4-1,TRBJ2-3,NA,CASSPTLSGGAGDTQYF,TGCGCCAGCAGCCCTACTCTTAGCGGGGGGGCCGGAGATACGCAGTATTTT
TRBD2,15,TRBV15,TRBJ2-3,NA,CATRYEREVLDTQYF,TGTGCCACCAGATACGAGCGGGAGGTCCTCGATACGCAGTATTTT
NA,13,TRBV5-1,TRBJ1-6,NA,CASTLGRQSPLHF,TGCGCCAGCACCCTGGGGCGGCAATCACCCCTCCACTTT
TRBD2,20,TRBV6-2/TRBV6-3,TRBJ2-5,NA,CASSSFGTSGVNSLRETQYF,TGTGCCAGCAGTTCTTTCGGGACTAGCGGGGTCAACTCACTCCGGGAGACCCAGTACTTC
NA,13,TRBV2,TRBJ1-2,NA,CASSAGATYGYTF,TGTGCCAGCAGTGCAGGGGCCACATATGGCTACACCTTC
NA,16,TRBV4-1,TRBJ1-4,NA,CASSQSLNRRPEKLFF,TGCGCCAGCAGCCAAAGCCTTAACCGCCGGCCCGAAAAACTGTTTTTT
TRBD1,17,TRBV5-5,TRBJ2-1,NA,CASIRSPGQGYYNEQFF,TGTGCCAGCATCCGCTCACCGGGACAGGGATACTACAATGAGCAGTTCTTC
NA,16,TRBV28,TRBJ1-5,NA,CASSPADRGFNQPQHF,TGTGCCAGCAGCCCAGCGGACAGAGGCTTCAATCAGCCCCAGCATTTT
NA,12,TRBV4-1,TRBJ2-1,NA,CASSQGGTLPFF,TGCGCCAGCAGCCAAGGAGGGACACTCCCGTTCTTC
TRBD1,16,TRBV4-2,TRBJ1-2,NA,CASSPPRTGGANGYTF,TGTGCCAGCAGCCCCCCCAGGACAGGGGGCGCCAATGGCTACACCTTC
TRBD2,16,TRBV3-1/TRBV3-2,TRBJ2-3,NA,CASSRRSGGFTDTQYF,TGTGCCAGCAGCCGTCGTAGCGGGGGGTTCACAGATACGCAGTATTTT
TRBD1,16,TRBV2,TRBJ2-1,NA,CASSDPGQASYNEQFF,TGTGCCAGCAGTGACCCGGGACAGGCCTCCTACAATGAGCAGTTCTTC
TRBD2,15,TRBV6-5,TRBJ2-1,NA,CASSYSGRAGNEQFF,TGTGCCAGCAGTTATAGCGGGAGGGCCGGAAATGAGCAGTTCTTC
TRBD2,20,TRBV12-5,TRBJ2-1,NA,CASGLVLGLAGEGGYNEQFF,TGTGCTAGTGGTTTGGTACTAGGACTAGCGGGAGAGGGGGGTTACAATGAGCAGTTCTTC
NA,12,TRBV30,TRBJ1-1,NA,CAWIQGVTEAFF,TGTGCCTGGATTCAAGGGGTTACTGAAGCTTTCTTT
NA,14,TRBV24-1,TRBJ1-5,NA,CATSDGNSQWPQHF,TGTGCCACCAGTGATGGGAACAGCCAATGGCCCCAGCATTTT
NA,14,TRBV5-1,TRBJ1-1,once,CASSLGQTATEAFF,TGCGCCAGCAGCTTAGGACAAACGGCCACTGAAGCTTTCTTT
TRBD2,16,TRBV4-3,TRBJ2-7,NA,CASSQDWASGPYEQYF,TGCGCCAGCAGCCAAGATTGGGCTAGCGGACCTTACGAGCAGTACTTC
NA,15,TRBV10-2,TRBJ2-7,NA,CASSEIGSYSYEQYF,TGCGCCAGCAGTGAGATAGGGTCCTATTCCTACGAGCAGTACTTC
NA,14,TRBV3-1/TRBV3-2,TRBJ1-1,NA,CASSQGERITEAFF,TGTGCCAGCAGCCAAGGTGAGAGAATCACTGAAGCTTTCTTT
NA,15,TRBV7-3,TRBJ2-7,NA,CASSLSGGVSYEQYF,TGTGCCAGCAGCTTATCTGGCGGGGTCTCCTACGAGCAGTACTTC
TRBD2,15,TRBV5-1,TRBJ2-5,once,CASSPGASGGETQYF,TGCGCCAGCAGCCCGGGGGCTAGCGGGGGGGAGACCCAGTACTTC
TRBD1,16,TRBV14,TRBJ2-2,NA,CASSHWTGTNTGELFF,TGTGCCAGCAGCCATTGGACAGGGACGAACACCGGGGAGCTGTTTTTT
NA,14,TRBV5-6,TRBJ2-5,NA,CASSLVEAQETQYF,TGTGCCAGCAGCTTGGTGGAGGCACAAGAGACCCAGTACTTC
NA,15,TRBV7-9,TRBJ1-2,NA,CASYEGDGLPYGYTF,TGTGCCAGCTACGAAGGGGACGGGCTCCCCTATGGCTACACCTTC
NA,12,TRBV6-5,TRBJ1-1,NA,CASRPGESEAFF,TGTGCCAGCCGCCCGGGGGAGAGTGAAGCTTTCTTT
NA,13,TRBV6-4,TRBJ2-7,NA,CAGWSRVSYEQYF,TGTGCCGGATGGTCCAGGGTCTCCTACGAGCAGTACTTC
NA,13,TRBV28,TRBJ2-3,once,CASTSTPGGAPHF,TGTGCCAGCACCTCTACCCCAGGGGGGGCCCCCCATTTT
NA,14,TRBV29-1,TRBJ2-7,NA,CSVRSGWKGDEQYF,TGCAGCGTTAGGTCCGGGTGGAAGGGCGACGAGCAGTACTTC
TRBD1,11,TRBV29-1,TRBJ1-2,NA,CSVSGTGGYTF,TGCAGCGTTTCAGGGACAGGCGGCTACACCTTC
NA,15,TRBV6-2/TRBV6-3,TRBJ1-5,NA,CASSSLGWSNQPQHF,TGTGCCAGCAGCAGCCTCGGATGGAGCAATCAGCCCCAGCATTTT
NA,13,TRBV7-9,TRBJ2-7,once,CASSLDRLSEQYF,TGTGCCAGCAGCTTAGACAGACTTAGCGAGCAGTACTTC
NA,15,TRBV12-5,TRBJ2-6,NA,CASGQGDSGANVLTF,TGTGCTAGTGGTCAAGGTGACTCTGGGGCCAACGTCCTGACTTTC
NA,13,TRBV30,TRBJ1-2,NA,CAWSVTGTEGYTF,TGTGCCTGGAGCGTTACCGGGACCGAGGGCTACACCTTC
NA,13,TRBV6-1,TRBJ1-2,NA,CASSEAYGEGYTF,TGTGCCAGCAGTGAAGCATATGGGGAGGGCTACACCTTC
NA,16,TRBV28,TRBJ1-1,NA,CASRPAVEFRGTEAFF,TGTGCCAGCAGACCCGCCGTGGAGTTTAGAGGCACTGAAGCTTTCTTT
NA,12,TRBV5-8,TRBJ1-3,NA,CASSLSRNTIYF,TGTGCCAGCAGCTTGAGTAGAAACACCATATATTTT
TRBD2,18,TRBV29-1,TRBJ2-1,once,CSVLTSGGPSSSYNEQFF,TGCAGCGTCCTGACTAGCGGGGGGCCTAGTAGCTCCTACAATGAGCAGTTCTTC